This note documents a single T cell receptor beta chain sequence. What it binds is unknown. This entry comes from a study of PD-1 blockade in classical Hodgkin lymphoma. Assay: immunoSEQ multiplex PCR; the TCRdb copy retains only in-frame clones and omits some. In the table there are about 39,000 clones, 78% of which are singletons. Stated time point: cycle 4 day 1 (C4D1), after more than 5 weeks of nivolumab. Every patient had relapsed following autologous stem cell transplantation, and cohorts differed in brentuximab vedotin exposure. This CDR3 spans 14 amino acids. CDR1 and CDR2 (germline): SGHDT, YYEEEE. V lost 3 bases and J 8 bases, leaving 14 bases between the germline ends. Study observations and caveats: Baseline diversity was lower in partial responders and progressors than complete responders.

The material sequenced was peripheral blood mononuclear cells (PBMCs), taken before the fourth cycle of nivolumab. The receptor was derived from a human donor with classical Hodgkin lymphoma. The rearrangement uses TRBV5-6 and TRBJ1-4; D is unclear. The CDR3, as DNA: TGTGCCAGCAGCTATGGAAGGGCGGGGGAAAAACTGTTTTTT. It encodes CASSYGRAGEKLFF.